The clone carrying this T cell receptor (beta chain) was detected a few times. Its antigen is undetermined. The sample is drawn from a study of T cell repertoires in cytomegalovirus infection. General study points: Cumulated frequencies of public TCR beta families served to identify carriers of CMV plus the relevant HLA. HLA-C-restricted CMV-specific TCR beta clonotypes prevailed in the ex vivo response.

TCRdb processed the reads anew with MiXCR; each CDR3 protein has one entry. Of approximately 400,000 distinct CDR3 sequences in the sample, roughly 30% were seen once. The source of this sequence is a human donor in good health (CMV status not recorded). Some clones in this sample may be carry-over from other donors' samples. Sequenced input: PBMCs.

CDR3 protein: CASRTAMPRDTQYF. The CDR3 DNA reads TGTGCCAGCAGAACGGCCATGCCACGAGATACGCAGTATTTT. The chain recombines TRBV11-2 with TRBJ2-3, with D hard to call. Between the trimmed V and J ends, which lost 6 bases and 5 bases, there was a span of 15 bases. The CDR3 loop spans 14 amino acids. Germline CDR1 reads SGHAT; CDR2 reads FQNNGV.